The sequence of this T cell receptor beta chain was determined in a study of T cell repertoires in cytomegalovirus infection. Study context: CMV infection and matching HLA type were both indicated by public TCR beta signatures. Overall study results and limits: The ex vivo response was dominated by HLA-C-restricted CMV-specific TCR beta clonotypes.

TCRdb used MiXCR to reprocess the reads, holding one entry per CDR3 protein. The sample includes 680,000 or so distinct CDR3 sequences, roughly 30% of them seen just once. This CDR3 is 14 amino acids long. Trimming took 6 bases from V and 7 from J; bases not matched to a gene: 9. Looked up from germline, CDR1 is SEHNR and CDR2 is FQNEAQ (reference sequence). Comment on this clonotype: The target antigen is unknown.

This sequence originates from a human donor in good health (CMV status not recorded). Some clones in this sample may be carry-over from other donors' samples. The sequencing here drew on cultured PBMCs, taken from culture after CMV antigen stimulation. The genes are TRBV7-9 and TRBJ2-1; TRBD2 aligns across 7 bases. The CDR3, as DNA: TGTGCCAGCAGAAGTAGCGGGTTCAATAATGAGCAGTTCTTC. Translated, it gives CASRSSGFNNEQFF.